This T cell receptor beta chain derives from a study of blood T cell repertoires in COVID-19. Study summary: PBMCs, B-cell-depleted T cells, or T cells were the source of the cDNA or gDNA that made up the material.

Original methodology: Amplification with reference gene primers provided the estimates of nucleated cell counts. The protocol was immunoSEQ multiplex PCR, while the TCRdb copy is restricted to in-frame clones and leaves out a portion. The V and J calls and clone size were taken over from that table, and D and trimming were inferred from the DNA. The sample lists some 160,000 clones, around 81% occurring once. The CDR3 spans 15 residues. Looked up from germline, CDR1 is KGHSH and CDR2 is LQKENI. The ends were cut back, 6 bases at V and 0 bases at J, with 12 bases in the middle. Sequences were obtained from peripheral blood. This chain uses TRBV18 with TRBJ1-3; possibly TRBD1 for D (6 bases). The clonotype originates from an older man with active or convalescent COVID-19. CDR3 loop: CASSLMTGSGNTIYF. For the CDR3, the DNA is TGTGCCAGCTCTCTTATGACAGGCTCTGGAAACACCATATATTTT.